A single sample gave rise to the 5 T cell receptor beta chains below, sequenced in a study of tumor and adjacent non-tumor tissue in lung cancer. Three rounds of nested PCR, following a modified ARM-PCR protocol, produced the TCRbeta library. From the multiplex PCR reads, TCRdb called clonotypes with MiXCR, one entry per CDR3 protein. The profile shows 120,000 or so distinct CDR3 sequences, 66% of them singletons. No cell sorting was done before RNA was extracted from the tissue. The material sequenced was lung tumor tissue. The source of these receptors is a man aged 30 to 45 with non-small cell lung cancer.

This clonotype was picked up a small number of times. This may be a read error, as it is one base from a much larger clone. The chain links TRBV6-5 to TRBJ1-2; the D gene is possibly TRBD1 (5 bases). The V and J ends lost 5 bases and 5 bases respectively, with 12 bases between them. The V gene's germline CDR1 is MNHEY and CDR2 SVGAGI. The CDR3 length is 13 residues. CDR3 in amino acids: CASSTLGRYGYTF. The CDR3 DNA is TGTGCCAGCAGTACGTTGGGACGGTATGGCTACACCTTC.

The count of this clonotype is one. At one of its ends the junction is not consistent with the germline gene, which may arise from a read error. The gene calls are TRBV20-1 and TRBJ2-1; 7 positions match TRBD2. CDR1 and CDR2 (germline): DFQATT, SNEGSKA (reference sequence). This CDR3 is 14 amino acids long. Here the CDR3 reads CSAKTSRGHNEQSF. CDR3 sequence (DNA): TGCAGTGCGAAGACTAGCCGGGGCCACAATGAGCAGTCCTTC.

Remarks on this clonotype: Its ends do not fully match the called genes, so a read error is possible. The gene calls are TRBV5-6 and TRBJ2-5, with D tentatively TRBD1 (5 bases). This CDR3 has 15 amino acids. CDR1 and CDR2 from the germline V gene are SGHDT and YYEEEE. This CDR3 reads CVSSPLSGRRETQYF. The DNA for the CDR3 is TGTGTCAGCAGCCCTCTTTCAGGGCGCAGAGAGACCCAGTACTTC.

As for this clonotype: Since a much larger clone is just one base distant, this may be a read error. This chain links TRBV5-1 with TRBJ2-5, with D tentatively TRBD2 (6 bases). Trimming cost V 4 bases and J 2 bases, with 15 bases left between them. Germline CDR1 is SGHRS and CDR2 is YFSETQ. This CDR3 is 15 amino acids long. CDR3 sequence reads: CASSAEGPRQETQYF. The CDR3 DNA is TGCGCCAGCAGCGCGGAGGGGCCGAGGCAAGAGACCCAGTACTTC. The full variable domain, with the rest looked up from reference TRBV5-1 and TRBJ2-5, is KAGVTQTPRYLIKTRGQQVTLSCSPISGHRSVSWYQQTPGQGLQFLFEYFSETQRNKGNFPGRFSGRQFSNSRSEMNVSTLELGDSALYLCASSAEGPRQETQYFGPGTRLLVL.

Of note for this clonotype: A clone one base away is much larger, so this may be a read error. The chain couples TRBV7-9 to TRBJ2-1; D call uncertain. The CDR3 has 15 residues. The germline gives CDR1 SEHNR, CDR2 FQNEAQ (reference sequence). DNA for the CDR3: TGTGCCAGCAGCATCCTGGTCGGCTCCTACAATAAGCAGTTCTTC. It codes for CASSILVGSYNKQFF. The full variable domain, completed using reference TRBV7-9 and TRBJ2-1, is DTGVSQNPRHKITKRGQNVTFRCDPISEHNRLYWYRQTLGQGPEFLTYFQNEAQLEKSRLLSDRFSAERPKGSFSTLEIQRTEQGDSAMYLCASSILVGSYNKQFFGPGTRLTVL.